This T cell receptor (beta chain) stems from a study of human T cells and chemical hapten exposure. V was shortened by 1 base and J by 6 bases, with 15 bases between the two germline ends. Germline V gene data show CDR1 as LGHDT and CDR2 as YNNKEL (reference sequence). The CDR3 extends over 15 amino acids. This clonotype was seen at least ten times. Specified time point: patch test 2, 6 weeks after DPC sensitization. Described treatment: therapeutic diphenylcyclopropenone sensitization with weekly scalp DPC. Blood sampling occurred before each patch-test application. TCRdb re-analysed the RACE reads in MiXCR, keeping a single row per CDR3 protein. The top ten hold around 5.6% of the sample, which has under 450,000 distinct CDR3 sequences, roughly 6.3% seen once.

The sequenced sample was whole blood, obtained in connection with sensitization to the hapten diphenylcyclopropenone (DPC). The clonotype comes from a woman younger than 35 with alopecia areata. Some clones in this sample may be carry-over from other donors' samples. This chain uses TRBV3-1 with TRBJ1-2, with D uncertain. The CDR3 spells CASSQVFGAGNGYTF. CDR3 bases: TGTGCCAGCAGCCAAGTCTTTGGCGCCGGGAATGGCTACACCTTC. The variable domain in full, with the rest retrieved from reference TRBV3-1 and TRBJ1-2, is DTAVSQTPKYLVTQMGNDKSIKCEQNLGHDTMYWYKQDSKKFLKIMFSYNNKELIINETVPNRFSPKSPDKAHLNLHINSLELGDSAVYFCASSQVFGAGNGYTFGSGTRLTVV.